The 16 T cell receptor beta chains in this list originate from one sample, sequenced in a study of technical replicates of blood from several donors. Some clones are missing from TCRdb's copy, which holds only in-frame ones; the method was immunoSEQ multiplex PCR. The sample consists of 60,000 to 80,000 clones, 85% to 95% of them appearing once. Sequenced sample: T cells isolated from PBMCs. Receptor source: a human donor in good health.

The chain joins TRBV5-1 to TRBJ1-1; D is unresolved. Per germline, CDR1 SGHRS and CDR2 YFSETQ. The CDR3 is made up of 13 amino acids. Trimming shortened V by 7 bases and J by 1 base, and 11 bases separated the two germline ends. CDR3 in amino acids: CASLETGNTEAFF. The CDR3 DNA is TGCGCCAGCCTGGAGACGGGGAACACTGAAGCTTTCTTT.

V gene TRBV10-3 combines with J gene TRBJ1-4, with 11 bases that match TRBD1. The CDR3 contains 15 residues. After removal of 3 bases from V and 6 bases from J, the junction contained 3 bases not matched to a gene. The germline CDR1 and CDR2 sequences are ENHRY and SYGVKD. The CDR3 nucleotides read TGTGCCATCAGTGACCCGGGACAGGGGGATGAAAAACTGTTTTTT. Encoded protein: CAISDPGQGDEKLFF.

The chain couples TRBV5-1 to TRBJ2-1, with D possibly TRBD2 on 5 matching bases. The CDR3 sequence is 17 residues long. The germline gives CDR1 SGHRS, CDR2 YFSETQ. V was pared by 0 bases and J by 1 base, with 14 bases between. The CDR3 DNA reads TGCGCCAGCAGCTTGGGATTTTGGGAGCGGTCCTACAATGAGCAGTTCTTC. Translated: CASSLGFWERSYNEQFF.

The chain links TRBV7-8 to TRBJ1-2; TRBD1 agrees at 9 bases. V was pared by 3 bases and J by 7 bases, with 6 bases of the junction left unmatched. Per germline, CDR1 SGHVS and CDR2 FQNEAQ. The CDR3 contains 14 residues. The CDR3 protein is CASSLGQGDGGYTF. In DNA, the CDR3 is TGTGCCAGCAGCTTGGGACAGGGTGATGGTGGCTACACCTTC.

This rearrangement joins TRBV4-3 to TRBJ1-1; no clear D. Germline values: CDR1 LGHNA, CDR2 YSLEER. Trimming took 2 bases from V and 6 from J, leaving 16 bases between them. The CDR3 runs to 15 residues. In nucleotides, the CDR3 is TGCGCCAGCAGCCAAACTCAAACCCCGGGGTCTGAAGCTTTCTTT. Translation: CASSQTQTPGSEAFF.

The genes are TRBV19 and TRBJ2-7; 11 bases align to TRBD2. Germline values: CDR1 LNHDA, CDR2 SQIVND (reference sequence). V shed 5 bases, J shed 2 bases, and the junction held 5 bases outside the gene matches. CDR3 size: 15 residues. The CDR3 protein is CASSPGTSGTYEQYF. The CDR3 bases are TGTGCCAGTAGTCCCGGGACTAGCGGAACCTACGAGCAGTACTTC.

This chain uses TRBV9 with TRBJ2-3, with 9 bases aligning to TRBD2. Trimming removed 4 bases from V and 6 bases from J; junction bases left unmatched: 9. The CDR3 contains 15 residues. Germline V gene lookup returns CDR1 SGDLS and CDR2 YYNGEE. The CDR3 region is CASSPGLATGDTQYF. The CDR3 DNA follows: TGTGCCAGCAGCCCGGGACTAGCTACAGGGGATACGCAGTATTTT.

This clone showed up just once. The V gene is TRBV9, the J gene TRBJ2-1; 12 nucleotides match TRBD1. With V trimmed by 4 bases and J by 8 bases, 7 bases remained unmatched. This CDR3 region has 15 residues. The germline V gene has CDR1 SGDLS and CDR2 YYNGEE. The CDR3 nucleotides read TGTGCCAGCAGCACCAGAGGGACAGGGGGCCATGAGCAGTTCTTC. Translating gives CASSTRGTGGHEQFF.

The V gene is TRBV30, the J gene TRBJ2-7, with 7 nucleotides matching TRBD2. This CDR3 is built from 13 residues. The junction had 4 bases not matched to a gene; V was cut back by 1 base and J by 4 bases. Germline values: CDR1 GTSNPN, CDR2 SVGIG (reference sequence). The CDR3 DNA is TGTGCCTGGAGTGCTCCCGGGAGGTACGAGCAGTACTTC. Translated: CAWSAPGRYEQYF.

The chain carries TRBV4-1 and TRBJ1-4; D is unresolved. CDR3 length: 15 amino acids. The V end lost 2 bases, the J end lost 6 bases, and 13 bases lay between the germline ends. CDR1 and CDR2 from the germline V gene are MGHRA and YSYEKL. The CDR3 reads CASSQLSNSYEKLFF. Here the CDR3 DNA reads TGCGCCAGCAGCCAACTTTCGAACAGTTATGAAAAACTGTTTTTT.

This clone appeared a single time. This sequence joins TRBV2 and TRBJ2-1, with TRBD2 matching over 7 bases. The CDR3 totals 16 residues. V lost 5 bases and J lost 2; bases outside the gene matches: 9. Germline V gene sequence: CDR1 SNHLY, CDR2 FYNNEI. In DNA, the CDR3 is TGTGCCAGCAGTCTCCAGACTAGCCGGACCTACAATGAGCAGTTCTTC. Its protein is CASSLQTSRTYNEQFF.

The V gene is TRBV11-2, the J gene TRBJ2-7, with D uncertain. This CDR3 comprises 12 residues. The germline V and J ends were trimmed by 0 bases and 4 bases, with 4 bases remaining between them. Germline V lookup: CDR1 SGHAT, CDR2 FQNNGV. CDR3 nucleotide sequence: TGTGCCAGCAGCTTAGAAGCTTACGAGCAGTACTTC. The encoded protein is CASSLEAYEQYF.

The chain recombines TRBV5-1 with TRBJ2-1; 14 nucleotides line up with TRBD2. Germline CDR1 is SGHRS and CDR2 is YFSETQ. V was pared by 5 bases and J by 8 bases, with 3 bases of the junction left unmatched. CDR3 length: 14 residues. In DNA, the CDR3 is TGCGCCAGCAGTGGGACTAGCGGGAGCTATGAGCAGTTCTTC. This gives the protein CASSGTSGSYEQFF.

This chain joins TRBV28 and TRBJ2-7; 8 bases map to TRBD2. The CDR3 consists of 14 residues. Germline CDR1 is MDHEN and CDR2 is SYDVKM. After removal of 5 bases from V and 7 bases from J, the junction contained 10 bases not matched to a gene. The CDR3 nucleotides read TGTGCCAGCAGTCTAGAGCGGGAGTTGGGGGAGCAGTACTTC. Translated, it gives CASSLERELGEQYF.

V gene TRBV10-3 combines with J gene TRBJ1-5, with unresolved D. Germline V gene sequence: CDR1 ENHRY, CDR2 SYGVKD. Trimming left V 6 bases short and J 2 bases short, with 11 bases between. There are 14 residues in the CDR3. The CDR3 loop is CAIRPAVGNQPQHF. CDR3 bases: TGTGCCATCAGGCCGGCGGTTGGCAATCAGCCCCAGCATTTT.

The gene calls are TRBV19 and TRBJ1-4; no firm D call. The CDR3 length is 12 residues. Per germline, CDR1 LNHDA and CDR2 SQIVND (reference sequence). Trimming took 3 bases from V and 5 from J, leaving 4 bases between them. Here the CDR3 reads CASSIGNEKLFF. The CDR3 nucleotides read TGTGCCAGTAGTATCGGGAATGAAAAACTGTTTTTT.